This T cell receptor (beta chain) derives from a study of T cell changes during pregnancy in multiple sclerosis. In this sample, this clone turned up once. Clones were read by immunoSEQ multiplex PCR, and TCRdb kept only the in-frame ones, dropping some. The sample contains some 60,000 clones, more than 85% of which appear only once. CDR3 length: 16 residues. The V end was cut by 3 bases, the J end by 1 base, with 13 bases between. Germline V gene sequence: CDR1 SNHLY, CDR2 FYNNEI. The material sequenced was peripheral blood, taken before pregnancy. This sequence joins TRBV2 and TRBJ1-5, with D perhaps matching TRBD1 (6 bases). The clonotype comes from a female donor with multiple sclerosis, enrolled in a pregnancy study. The CDR3 DNA reads TGTGCCAGCAGTGACCCAACAGGGAACAGCAATCAGCCCCAGCATTTT. Translated: CASSDPTGNSNQPQHF.